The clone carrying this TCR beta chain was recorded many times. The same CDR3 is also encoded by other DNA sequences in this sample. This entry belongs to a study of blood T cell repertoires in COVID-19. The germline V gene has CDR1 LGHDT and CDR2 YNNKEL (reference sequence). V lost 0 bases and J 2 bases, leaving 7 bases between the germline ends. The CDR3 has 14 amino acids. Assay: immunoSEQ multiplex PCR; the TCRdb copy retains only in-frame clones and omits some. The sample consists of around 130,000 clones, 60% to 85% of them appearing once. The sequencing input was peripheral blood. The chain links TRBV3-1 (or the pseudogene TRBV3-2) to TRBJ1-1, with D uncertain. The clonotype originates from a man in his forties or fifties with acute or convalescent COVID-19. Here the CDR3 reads CASSQDPGNTEAFF. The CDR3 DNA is TGTGCCAGCAGCCAAGATCCGGGAAACACTGAAGCTTTCTTT.